Sequencing of this T cell receptor (beta chain) was carried out in a study of cytomegalovirus exposure and HLA in healthy donors. Whole-study context: HLA-typed donors were the source of about 85 million unique TCRs, which an early data release held. Whole-study findings and limits: Presence/absence results assume similar sequencing depth per donor, which may not hold. TCR beta V- and J-gene trimming was later associated with a missense DCLRE1C variant.

Each donor's status was that of a healthy bone marrow donor. Points on this clone: The antigen is undetermined.

The study ran its PCR with 60 Vbeta and 13 Jbeta primers. The assay was immunoSEQ multiplex PCR, and TCRdb's table has in-frame clones only and misses some. In the table there are around 200,000 clones, around 80% of which are singletons. This clonotype was obtained from an older woman in good health and CMV-seropositive. The specimen was PBMCs.

CDR3 in amino acids: CASSPGGEVYGYTF. DNA for the CDR3: TGTGCCAGTAGTCCAGGGGGCGAGGTCTATGGCTACACCTTC. The V gene is TRBV19, the J gene TRBJ1-2; 8 bases are shared with TRBD1. V lost 5 bases and J lost 4; bases outside the gene matches: 6. CDR1 and CDR2 from the germline V gene are LNHDA and SQIVND (reference sequence). This CDR3 has 14 amino acids.